This T cell receptor beta chain originates from a study of T-cell reconstitution after alpha-beta-depleted transplantation in children. Germline CDR1 MGHDK, CDR2 SYGVNS. This CDR3 spans 16 amino acids. V gave up 6 bases and J gave up 6 bases; unmatched junction bases: 10. This sample's TCRbeta library carried unique molecular identifier barcodes. TCRdb re-analysed the PCR reads in MiXCR, keeping a single row per CDR3 protein. The sample has about 540,000 distinct CDR3 sequences; about 16% are singletons. The sequence derives from a human donor who donated a stem cell graft to a child with acute lymphoblastic leukemia. This specimen was PBMCs from the stem cell graft donor, taken from the stem cell graft. This chain uses TRBV25-1 with TRBJ2-1, with 11 bases that match TRBD2. CDR3 sequence: CASRKITSGSINEQFF. CDR3 sequence (DNA): TGTGCCAGCAGGAAAATCACTAGCGGGAGTATCAATGAGCAGTTCTTC.